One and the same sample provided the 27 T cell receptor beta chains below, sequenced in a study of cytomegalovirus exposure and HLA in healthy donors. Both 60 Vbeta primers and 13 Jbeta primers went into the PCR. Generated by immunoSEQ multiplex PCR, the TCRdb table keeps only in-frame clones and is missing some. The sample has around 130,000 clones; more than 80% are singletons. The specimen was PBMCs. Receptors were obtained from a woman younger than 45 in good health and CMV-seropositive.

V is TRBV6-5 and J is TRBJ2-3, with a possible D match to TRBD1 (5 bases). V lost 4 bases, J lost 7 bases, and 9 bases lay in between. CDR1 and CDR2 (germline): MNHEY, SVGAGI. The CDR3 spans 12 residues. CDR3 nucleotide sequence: TGTGCCAGCAGTTCGGACAAGTATACGCAGTATTTT. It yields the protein CASSSDKYTQYF.

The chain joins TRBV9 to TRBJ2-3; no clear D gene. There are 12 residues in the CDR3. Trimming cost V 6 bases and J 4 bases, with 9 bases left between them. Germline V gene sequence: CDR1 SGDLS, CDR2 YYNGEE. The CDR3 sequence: CASTPLADTQYF. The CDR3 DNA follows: TGTGCCAGCACCCCTCTCGCAGATACGCAGTATTTT.

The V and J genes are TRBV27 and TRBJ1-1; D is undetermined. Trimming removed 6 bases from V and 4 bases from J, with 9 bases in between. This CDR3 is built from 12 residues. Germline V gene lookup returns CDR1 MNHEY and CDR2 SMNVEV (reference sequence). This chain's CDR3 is CASRPHGTEAFF. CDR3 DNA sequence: TGTGCCAGCAGGCCCCACGGCACTGAAGCTTTCTTT.

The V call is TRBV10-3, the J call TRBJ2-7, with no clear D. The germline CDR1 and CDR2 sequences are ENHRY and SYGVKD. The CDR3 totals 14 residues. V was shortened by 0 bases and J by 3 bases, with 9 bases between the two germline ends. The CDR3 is CAISESGQSYEQYF. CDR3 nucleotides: TGTGCCATCAGTGAGTCTGGGCAGAGCTACGAGCAGTACTTC.

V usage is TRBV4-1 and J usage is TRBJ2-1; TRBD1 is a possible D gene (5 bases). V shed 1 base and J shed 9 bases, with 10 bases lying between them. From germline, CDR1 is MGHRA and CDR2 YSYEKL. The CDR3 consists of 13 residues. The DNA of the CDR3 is TGCGCCAGCAGCCAAGGTCAGGGAAGTGAGCAGTTCTTC. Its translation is CASSQGQGSEQFF.

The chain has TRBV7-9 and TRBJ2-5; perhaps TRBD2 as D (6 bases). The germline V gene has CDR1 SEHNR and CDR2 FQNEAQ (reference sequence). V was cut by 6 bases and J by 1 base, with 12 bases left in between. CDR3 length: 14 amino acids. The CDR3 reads CASSTLALQETQYF. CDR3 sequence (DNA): TGTGCCAGCAGTACACTAGCCCTCCAAGAGACCCAGTACTTC.

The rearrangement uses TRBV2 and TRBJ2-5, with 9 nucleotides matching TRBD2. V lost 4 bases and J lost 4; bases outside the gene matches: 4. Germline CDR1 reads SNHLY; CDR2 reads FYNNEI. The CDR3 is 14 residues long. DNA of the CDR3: TGTGCCAGCAGTGGCCTAGCGGGAAGAGAGACCCAGTACTTC. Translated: CASSGLAGRETQYF.

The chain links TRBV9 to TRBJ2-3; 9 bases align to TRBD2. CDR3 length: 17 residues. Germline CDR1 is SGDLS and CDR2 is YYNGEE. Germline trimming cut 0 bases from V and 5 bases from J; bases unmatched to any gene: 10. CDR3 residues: CASSVAGAGGPVDTQYF. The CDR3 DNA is TGTGCCAGCAGCGTAGCAGGGGCGGGGGGGCCGGTAGATACGCAGTATTTT.

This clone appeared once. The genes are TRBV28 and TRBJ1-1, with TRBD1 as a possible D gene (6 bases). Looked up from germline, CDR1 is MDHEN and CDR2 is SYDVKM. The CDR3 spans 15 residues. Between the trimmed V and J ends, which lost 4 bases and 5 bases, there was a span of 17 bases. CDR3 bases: TGTGCCAGCAGTTCAAGACAGGCCGGGGAGACTGAAGCTTTCTTT. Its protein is CASSSRQAGETEAFF.

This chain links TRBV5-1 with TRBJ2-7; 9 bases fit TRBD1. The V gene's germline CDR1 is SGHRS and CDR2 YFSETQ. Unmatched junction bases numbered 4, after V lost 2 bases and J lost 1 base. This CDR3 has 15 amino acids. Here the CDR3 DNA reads TGCGCCAGCAGCTTTGGACAGGGGCTTTCCTACGAGCAGTACTTC. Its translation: CASSFGQGLSYEQYF.

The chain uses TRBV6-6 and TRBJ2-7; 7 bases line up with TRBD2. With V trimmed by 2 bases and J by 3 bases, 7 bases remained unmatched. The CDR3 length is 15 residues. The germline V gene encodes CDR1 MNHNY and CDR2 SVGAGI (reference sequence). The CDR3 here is CASSYEGREGYEQYF. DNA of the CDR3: TGTGCCAGCAGTTACGAAGGCAGGGAGGGCTACGAGCAGTACTTC.

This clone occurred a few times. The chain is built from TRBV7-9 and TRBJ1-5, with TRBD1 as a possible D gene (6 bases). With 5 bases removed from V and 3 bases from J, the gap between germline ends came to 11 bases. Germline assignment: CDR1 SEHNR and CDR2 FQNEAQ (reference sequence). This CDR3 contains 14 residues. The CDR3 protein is CASSTPGDNQPQHF. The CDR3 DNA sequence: TGTGCCAGCAGCACGCCAGGGGACAATCAGCCCCAGCATTTT.

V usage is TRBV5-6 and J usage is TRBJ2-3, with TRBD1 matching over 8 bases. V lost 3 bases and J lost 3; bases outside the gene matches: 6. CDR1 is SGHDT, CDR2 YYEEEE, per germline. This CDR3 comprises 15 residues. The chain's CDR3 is CASSSMGQATDTQYF. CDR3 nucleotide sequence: TGTGCCAGCAGCTCCATGGGACAGGCAACAGATACGCAGTATTTT.

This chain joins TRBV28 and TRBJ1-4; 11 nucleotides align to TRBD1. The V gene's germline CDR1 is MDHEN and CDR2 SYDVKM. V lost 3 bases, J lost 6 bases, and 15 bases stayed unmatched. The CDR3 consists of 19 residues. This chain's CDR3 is CASSLGGQGAGSAYEKLFF. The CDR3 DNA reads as TGTGCCAGCAGTTTGGGAGGACAGGGGGCCGGGTCCGCATATGAAAAACTGTTTTTT.

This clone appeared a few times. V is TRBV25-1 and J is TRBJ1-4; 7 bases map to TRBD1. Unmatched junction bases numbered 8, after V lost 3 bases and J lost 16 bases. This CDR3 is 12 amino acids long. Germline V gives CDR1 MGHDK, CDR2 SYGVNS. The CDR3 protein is CASSDYSGGTFF. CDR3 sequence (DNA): TGTGCCAGCAGTGACTACTCAGGGGGGACGTTTTTT.

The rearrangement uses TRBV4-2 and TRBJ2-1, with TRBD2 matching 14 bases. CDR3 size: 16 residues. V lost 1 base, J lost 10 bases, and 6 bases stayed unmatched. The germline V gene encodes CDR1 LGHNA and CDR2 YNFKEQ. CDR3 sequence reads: CASSQGTSGGFGEQFF. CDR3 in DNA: TGTGCCAGCAGCCAAGGGACTAGCGGGGGGTTCGGCGAGCAGTTCTTC.

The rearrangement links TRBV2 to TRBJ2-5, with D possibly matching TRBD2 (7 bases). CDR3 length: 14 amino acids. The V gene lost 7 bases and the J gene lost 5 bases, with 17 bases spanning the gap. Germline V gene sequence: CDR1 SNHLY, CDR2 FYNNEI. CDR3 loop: CASTLGGAEETQYF. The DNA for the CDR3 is TGTGCCAGCACTCTAGGGGGGGCCGAGGAGACCCAGTACTTC.

The CDR3 reads CASSLGGGRVNEQFF. The CDR3 DNA sequence: TGTGCCAGCAGCTTAGGGGGGGGTAGGGTCAATGAGCAGTTCTTC. The chain is built from TRBV11-3 and TRBJ2-1, with 7 nucleotides matching TRBD2. Per germline, CDR1 SGHNT and CDR2 YENEEA. The CDR3 sequence is 15 residues long. The V segment lost 1 base and the J segment 6 bases; nucleotides outside the gene matches: 6.

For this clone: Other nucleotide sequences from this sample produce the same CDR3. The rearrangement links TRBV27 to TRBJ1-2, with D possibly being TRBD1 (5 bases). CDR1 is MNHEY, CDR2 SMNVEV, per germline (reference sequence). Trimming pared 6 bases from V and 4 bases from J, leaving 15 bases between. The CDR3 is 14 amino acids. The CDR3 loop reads CASSPRGGGYGYTF. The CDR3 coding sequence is TGTGCCAGCAGCCCGCGGGGGGGTGGCTATGGCTACACCTTC.

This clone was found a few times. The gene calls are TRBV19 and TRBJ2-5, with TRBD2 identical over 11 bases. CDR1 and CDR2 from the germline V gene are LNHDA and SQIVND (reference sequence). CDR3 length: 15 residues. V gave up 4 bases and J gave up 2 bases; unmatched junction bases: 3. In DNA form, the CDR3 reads TGTGCCAGTAGTACTCGGACTAGCGGGCAAGAGACCCAGTACTTC. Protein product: CASSTRTSGQETQYF.

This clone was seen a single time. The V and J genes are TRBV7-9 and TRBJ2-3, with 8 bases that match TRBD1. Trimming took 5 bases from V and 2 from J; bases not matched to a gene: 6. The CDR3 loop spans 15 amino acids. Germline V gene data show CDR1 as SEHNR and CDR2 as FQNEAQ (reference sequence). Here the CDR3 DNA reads TGTGCCAGCAGCCCCGACAGGGGAATCACAGATACGCAGTATTTT. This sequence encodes CASSPDRGITDTQYF.

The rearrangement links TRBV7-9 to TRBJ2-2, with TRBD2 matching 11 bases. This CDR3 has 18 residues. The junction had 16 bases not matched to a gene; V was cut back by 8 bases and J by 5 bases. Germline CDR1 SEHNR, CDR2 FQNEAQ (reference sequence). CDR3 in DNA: TGTGCCAGCGCTCTCGGGACTAGCGGTTTTGGGAGTACCGGGGAGCTGTTTTTT. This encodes CASALGTSGFGSTGELFF.

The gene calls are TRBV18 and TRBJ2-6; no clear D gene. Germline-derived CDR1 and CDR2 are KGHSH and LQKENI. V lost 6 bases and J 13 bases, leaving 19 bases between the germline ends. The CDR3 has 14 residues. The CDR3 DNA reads TGTGCCAGCTCCCCTTTGGGTCCCGCCAGGGTCCTGACTTTC. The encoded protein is CASSPLGPARVLTF. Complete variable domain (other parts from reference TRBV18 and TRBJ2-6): NAGVMQNPRHLVRRRGQEARLRCSPMKGHSHVYWYRQLPEEGLKFMVYLQKENIIDESGMPKERFSAEFPKEGPSILRIQQVVRGDSAAYFCASSPLGPARVLTFGAGSRLTVL.

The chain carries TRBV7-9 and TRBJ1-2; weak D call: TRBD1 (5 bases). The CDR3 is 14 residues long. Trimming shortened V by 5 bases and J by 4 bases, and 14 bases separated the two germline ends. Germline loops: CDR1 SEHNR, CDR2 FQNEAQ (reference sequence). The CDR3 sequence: CASSLGARRYGYTF. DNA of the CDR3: TGTGCCAGCAGCCTTGGGGCTCGGCGCTATGGCTACACCTTC.

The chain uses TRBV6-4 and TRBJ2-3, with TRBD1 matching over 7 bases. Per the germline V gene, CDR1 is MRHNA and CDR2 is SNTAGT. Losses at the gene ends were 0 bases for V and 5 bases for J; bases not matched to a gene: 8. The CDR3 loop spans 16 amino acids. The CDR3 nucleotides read TGTGCCAGCAGTGACTCGACAGGGATTAATATAGATACGCAGTATTTT. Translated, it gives CASSDSTGINIDTQYF.

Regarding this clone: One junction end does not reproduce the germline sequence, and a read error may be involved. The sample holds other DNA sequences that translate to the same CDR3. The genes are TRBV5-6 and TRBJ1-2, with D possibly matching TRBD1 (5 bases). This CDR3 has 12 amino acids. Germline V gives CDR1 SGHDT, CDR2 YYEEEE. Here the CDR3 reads CASSLDRLGSSF. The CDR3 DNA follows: TGTGCCAGCAGCCTTGACAGACTCGGATCCTCCTTC.

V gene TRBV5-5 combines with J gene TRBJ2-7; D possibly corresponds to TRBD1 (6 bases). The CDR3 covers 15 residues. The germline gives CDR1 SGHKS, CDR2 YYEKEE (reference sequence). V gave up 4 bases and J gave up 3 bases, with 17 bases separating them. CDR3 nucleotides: TGTGCCAGCAGCCCCTACCCCGGGACAAGCTACGAGCAGTACTTC. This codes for CASSPYPGTSYEQYF.